A single sample gave rise to the 20 T cell receptor beta chains below, sequenced in a study of blood T cell repertoires in COVID-19. Repertoires were generated with immunoSEQ multiplex PCR, while TCRdb's copy carries only in-frame clones and drops some. Of 50,000 to 70,000 clones in the sample, 84% are singletons; the top ten hold roughly 5.6%. Material: peripheral blood. These receptors came from a woman aged 60-75 years with acute or convalescent COVID-19.

The chain recombines TRBV5-8 with TRBJ1-4, with 8 bases lining up with TRBD1. Trimming took 4 bases from V and 8 from J; bases not matched to a gene: 7. The germline CDR1 and CDR2 sequences are SGHTS and YDEGEE. CDR3 length equals 14 residues. In DNA form, the CDR3 reads TGTGCCAGCAGCACCGGACAGGGCAGGGAAAAACTGTTTTTT. Its translation is CASSTGQGREKLFF.

J is TRBJ1-2 and V is TRBV15, with a tentative D call TRBD1 (6 bases). The CDR3 contains 14 residues. CDR1 is LNHNV and CDR2 is YYDKDF in the germline V gene (reference sequence). Trimming left V 1 base short and J 2 bases short, with 8 bases between. The CDR3 protein is CATSRGGTNYGYTF. CDR3 coding DNA: TGTGCCACCAGCAGAGGGGGGACAAACTATGGCTACACCTTC.

CDR3 loop: CAFSGVDTEAFF. The CDR3, as DNA: TGTGCCTTCTCGGGGGTGGACACTGAAGCTTTCTTT. The chain couples TRBV30 to TRBJ1-1; a possible D gene is TRBD1 (5 bases). V dropped 7 bases and J dropped 3 bases, with 12 bases sitting between them. The CDR3 has 12 residues. In germline, CDR1 is GTSNPN, CDR2 SVGIG (reference sequence).

The chain has TRBV18 and TRBJ1-6; 8 bases are shared with TRBD1. The junction had 2 bases not matched to a gene; V was cut back by 4 bases and J by 6 bases. The CDR3 covers 14 residues. Germline loops: CDR1 KGHSH, CDR2 LQKENI. CDR3 sequence: CASSQDRVNSPLHF. In nucleotides, the CDR3 is TGTGCCAGCTCACAGGACAGGGTTAATTCACCCCTCCACTTT.

The V gene is TRBV6-5, the J gene TRBJ1-2, with D tentatively TRBD1 (6 bases). Germline assignment: CDR1 MNHEY and CDR2 SVGAGI. The CDR3 runs 16 residues. V lost 4 bases, J lost 4 bases, and 19 bases lay in between. DNA for the CDR3: TGTGCCAGCAGTTCCCCCCGCTCTCAGGGGAGCTATGGCTACACCTTC. Its protein is CASSSPRSQGSYGYTF.

This chain joins TRBV5-1 and TRBJ2-7; the D gene is possibly TRBD2 (5 bases). The CDR3 runs 14 residues. V lost 0 bases and J lost 7, with 14 bases in between. CDR1 and CDR2 from the germline V gene are SGHRS and YFSETQ. CDR3 sequence: CASSLGEGLGEQYF. The CDR3, as DNA: TGCGCCAGCAGCTTGGGTGAGGGATTGGGAGAGCAGTACTTC. The whole variable domain, remainder taken from reference TRBV5-1 and TRBJ2-7, is KAGVTQTPRYLIKTRGQQVTLSCSPISGHRSVSWYQQTPGQGLQFLFEYFSETQRNKGNFPGRFSGRQFSNSRSEMNVSTLELGDSALYLCASSLGEGLGEQYFGPGTRLTVT.

This clone came up a few times. The chain uses TRBV7-9 and TRBJ1-2; 9 nucleotides agree with TRBD1. The CDR3 spans 15 residues. Per the germline V gene, CDR1 is SEHNR and CDR2 is FQNEAQ (reference sequence). The trim removed 5 bases at V and 2 bases at J, leaving 6 bases unmatched. The CDR3 spells CASSTGQGINYGYTF. The CDR3 DNA sequence: TGTGCCAGCAGCACCGGACAGGGGATCAACTATGGCTACACCTTC.

The chain joins TRBV7-3 to TRBJ2-1; D remains ambiguous. V dropped 1 base and J dropped 6 bases, with 7 bases sitting between them. The V gene's germline CDR1 is SGHTA and CDR2 FQGTGA. This CDR3 is built from 13 residues. CDR3 in amino acids: CASSLSSINEQFF. CDR3 nucleotides: TGTGCCAGCAGCTTAAGTAGCATCAATGAGCAGTTCTTC.

This clone has a handful of counts. The CDR3 protein is CASSSERRAGGLGGYTF. CDR3 coding DNA: TGTGCCAGCAGCTCCGAAAGGCGGGCAGGGGGCTTGGGTGGCTACACCTTC. V gene TRBV11-2 combines with J gene TRBJ1-2; 8 bases are a match to TRBD1. The CDR3 sequence is 17 residues long. Germline loops: CDR1 SGHAT, CDR2 FQNNGV. V trimming: 4 bases; J trimming: 7 bases; junction bases outside the gene matches: 17.

The rearrangement uses TRBV6-1 and TRBJ1-3; D not resolved. The CDR3 is 13 amino acids. V was clipped by 2 bases and J by 9 bases, with 11 bases between them. CDR1 and CDR2 (germline): MNHNS, SASEGT. The CDR3 reads CASSERRLGTIYF. CDR3 DNA: TGTGCCAGCAGTGAACGTAGGCTAGGCACCATATATTTT.

The J gene is TRBJ2-5, the V gene TRBV7-7, with a possible D match to TRBD1 (6 bases). Germline assignment: CDR1 SSHAT and CDR2 FNYEAQ (reference sequence). CDR3 length: 14 residues. Deletions cut 0 bases from V and 7 bases from J, with 12 bases between. The CDR3 here is CASSLARQVGTQYF. CDR3 DNA: TGTGCCAGCAGCTTAGCCAGACAGGTCGGGACCCAGTACTTC.

The rearrangement uses TRBV9 and TRBJ1-3; 7 bases match TRBD1. CDR3 length: 16 amino acids. Trimming cost V 2 bases and J 2 bases; bases outside gene matches: 7. Germline V gives CDR1 SGDLS, CDR2 YYNGEE. The CDR3 reads CASSVALTGAGNTIYF. The CDR3 DNA sequence: TGTGCCAGCAGCGTCGCCCTAACAGGGGCTGGAAACACCATATATTTT.

CDR3: CASSLRSLGTGSGYGYTF. As DNA, the CDR3 is TGTGCCAGCAGCTTAAGGTCGTTGGGGACAGGGTCGGGGTATGGCTACACCTTC. This chain links TRBV7-2 with TRBJ1-2, with TRBD1 matching over 9 bases. Germline trimming cut 2 bases from V and 5 bases from J; bases unmatched to any gene: 15. Germline V gene sequence: CDR1 SGHTA, CDR2 FQGNSA. The CDR3 is 18 residues long.

CDR3 amino acids: CASSWRGAYEQYF. The CDR3 DNA sequence: TGTGCCAGCAGTTGGCGGGGGGCCTACGAGCAGTACTTC. This chain connects TRBV27 to TRBJ2-7; 8 bases fit TRBD2. With V trimmed by 4 bases and J by 2 bases, 1 base remained unmatched. CDR1 and CDR2 from the germline V gene are MNHEY and SMNVEV (reference sequence). CDR3 length: 13 residues.

Turning to this clone: Other DNA sequences in this sample translate to the same CDR3. The V and J genes are TRBV20-1 and TRBJ1-1; D gene ambiguous. In germline, CDR1 is DFQATT, CDR2 SNEGSKA (reference sequence). The germline V and J ends were trimmed by 6 bases and 1 base, with 6 bases remaining between them. The CDR3 loop spans 11 amino acids. CDR3 nucleotide sequence: TGCAGTGCCTTTAAGAACACTGAAGCTTTCTTT. Amino acids: CSAFKNTEAFF.

The chain employs TRBV6-5 and TRBJ1-5; TRBD1 matches at 7 bases. The CDR3 length is 13 residues. The trim removed 5 bases at V and 5 bases at J, leaving 3 bases unmatched. Germline V lookup: CDR1 MNHEY, CDR2 SVGAGI. For the CDR3, the DNA is TGTGCCAGCAGTCGGGACAGCTATCAGCCCCAGCATTTT. Protein product: CASSRDSYQPQHF.

CDR3 in amino acids: CSVEVSGNEQFF. CDR3 nucleotide sequence: TGCAGCGTTGAAGTATCGGGCAATGAGCAGTTCTTC. The genes are TRBV29-1 and TRBJ2-1; D is unclear. This CDR3 comprises 12 residues. Germline loops: CDR1 SQVTM, CDR2 ANQGSEA. Trimming stripped 1 base from V and 6 bases from J, with 7 bases between.

The chain employs TRBV19 and TRBJ1-5, with D maybe TRBD1 (5 bases). The CDR3 sequence is 15 residues long. V was cut by 7 bases and J by 3 bases, with 16 bases left in between. CDR1 is LNHDA, CDR2 SQIVND, per germline (reference sequence). Here the CDR3 DNA reads TGTGCCAGTATCGCGGGGGGAGGACACAATCAGCCCCAGCATTTT. Translated: CASIAGGGHNQPQHF.

The chain recombines TRBV7-2 with TRBJ2-1, with 8 bases aligning to TRBD2. V lost 0 bases, J lost 4 bases, and 5 bases stayed unmatched. Germline loops: CDR1 SGHTA, CDR2 FQGNSA. The CDR3 sequence is 16 residues long. The CDR3 sequence is CASSLALGGAYNEQFF. CDR3 DNA: TGTGCCAGCAGCTTAGCCCTCGGGGGGGCTTACAATGAGCAGTTCTTC.

The sample holds a few counts of this clone. V and J are TRBV19 and TRBJ2-2, with TRBD1 matching over 8 bases. Per the germline V gene, CDR1 is LNHDA and CDR2 is SQIVND (reference sequence). The CDR3 contains 14 residues. V trimming: 3 bases; J trimming: 7 bases; junction bases outside the gene matches: 4. The CDR3 DNA is TGTGCCAGTAGTATCCGGGACAGGATCGGGGAGCTGTTTTTT. As protein: CASSIRDRIGELFF.